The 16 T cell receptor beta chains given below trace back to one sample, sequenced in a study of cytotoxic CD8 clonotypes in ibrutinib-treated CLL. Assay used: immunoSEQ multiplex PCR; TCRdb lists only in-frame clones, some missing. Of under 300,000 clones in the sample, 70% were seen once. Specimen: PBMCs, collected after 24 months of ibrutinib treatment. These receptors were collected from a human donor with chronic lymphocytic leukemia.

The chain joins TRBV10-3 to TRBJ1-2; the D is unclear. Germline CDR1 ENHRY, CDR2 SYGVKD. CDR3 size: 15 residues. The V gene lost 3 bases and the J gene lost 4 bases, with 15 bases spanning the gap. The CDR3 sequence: CAISDQRAEGYGYTF. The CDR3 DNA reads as TGTGCCATCAGTGACCAACGGGCTGAGGGCTATGGCTACACCTTC.

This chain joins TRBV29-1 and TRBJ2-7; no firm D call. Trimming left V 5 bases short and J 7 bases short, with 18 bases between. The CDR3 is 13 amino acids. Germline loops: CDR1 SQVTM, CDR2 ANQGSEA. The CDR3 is CSVLLQATEEQYF. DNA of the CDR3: TGCAGCGTTCTATTGCAGGCCACCGAAGAGCAGTACTTC.

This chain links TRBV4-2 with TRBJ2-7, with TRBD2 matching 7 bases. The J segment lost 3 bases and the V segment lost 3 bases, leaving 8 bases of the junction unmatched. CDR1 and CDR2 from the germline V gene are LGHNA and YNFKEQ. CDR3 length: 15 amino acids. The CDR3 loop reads CASSQSLAGNYEQYF. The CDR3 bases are TGTGCCAGCAGCCAGAGCTTAGCGGGTAACTACGAGCAGTACTTC.

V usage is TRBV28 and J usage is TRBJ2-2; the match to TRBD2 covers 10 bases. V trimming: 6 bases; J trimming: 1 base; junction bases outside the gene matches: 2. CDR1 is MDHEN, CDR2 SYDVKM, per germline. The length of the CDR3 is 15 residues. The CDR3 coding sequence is TGTGCCAGCAGCGGGACTAGCGAGAACACCGGGGAGCTGTTTTTT. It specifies CASSGTSENTGELFF. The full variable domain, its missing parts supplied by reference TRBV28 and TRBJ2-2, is DVKVTQSSRYLVKRTGEKVFLECVQDMDHENMFWYRQDPGLGLRLIYFSYDVKMKEKGDIPEGYSVSREKKERFSLILESASTNQTSMYLCASSGTSENTGELFFGEGSRLTVL.

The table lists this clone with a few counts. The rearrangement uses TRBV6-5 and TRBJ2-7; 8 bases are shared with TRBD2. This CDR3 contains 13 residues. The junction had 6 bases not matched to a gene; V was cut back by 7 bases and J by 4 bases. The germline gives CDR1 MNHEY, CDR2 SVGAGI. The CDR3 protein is CASTPGGWYEQYF. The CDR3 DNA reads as TGTGCCAGCACCCCGGGGGGGTGGTACGAGCAGTACTTC.

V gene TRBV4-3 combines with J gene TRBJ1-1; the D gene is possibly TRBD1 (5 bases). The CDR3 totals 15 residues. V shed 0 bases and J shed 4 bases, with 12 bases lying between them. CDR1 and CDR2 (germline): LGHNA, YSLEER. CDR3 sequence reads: CASSQDPGPLTEAFF. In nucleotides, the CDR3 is TGCGCCAGCAGCCAAGATCCAGGGCCCCTCACTGAAGCTTTCTTT.

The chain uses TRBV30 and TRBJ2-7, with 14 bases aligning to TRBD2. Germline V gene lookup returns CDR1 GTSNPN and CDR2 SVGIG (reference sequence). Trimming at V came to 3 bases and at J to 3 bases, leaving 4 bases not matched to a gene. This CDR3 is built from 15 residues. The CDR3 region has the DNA TGTGCCTGGAGCGGGGGACTAGCGGGAGTCTACGAGCAGTACTTC. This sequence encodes CAWSGGLAGVYEQYF.

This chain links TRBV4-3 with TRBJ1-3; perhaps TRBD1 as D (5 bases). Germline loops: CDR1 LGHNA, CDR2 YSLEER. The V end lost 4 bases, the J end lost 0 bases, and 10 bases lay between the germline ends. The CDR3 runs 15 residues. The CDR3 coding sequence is TGCGCCAGCAGCCCCGGACATTCCTCTGGAAACACCATATATTTT. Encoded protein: CASSPGHSSGNTIYF.

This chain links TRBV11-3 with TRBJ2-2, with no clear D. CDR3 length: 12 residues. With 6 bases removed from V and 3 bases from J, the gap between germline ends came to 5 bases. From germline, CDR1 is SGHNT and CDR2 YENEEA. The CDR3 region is CASRRDTGELFF. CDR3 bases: TGTGCCAGCAGAAGAGACACCGGGGAGCTGTTTTTT.

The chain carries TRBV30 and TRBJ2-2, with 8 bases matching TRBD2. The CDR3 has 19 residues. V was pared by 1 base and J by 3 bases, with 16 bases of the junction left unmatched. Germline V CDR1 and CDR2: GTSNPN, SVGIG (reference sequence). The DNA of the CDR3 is TGTGCCTGGAGTGCAATTAGGACTAGCCGGCGTGTCGACACCGGGGAGCTGTTTTTT. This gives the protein CAWSAIRTSRRVDTGELFF. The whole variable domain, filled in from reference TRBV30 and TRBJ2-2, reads SQTIHQWPATLVQPVGSPLSLECTVEGTSNPNLYWYRQAAGRGLQLLFYSVGIGQISSEVPQNLSASRPQDRQFILSSKKLLLSDSGFYLCAWSAIRTSRRVDTGELFFGEGSRLTVL.

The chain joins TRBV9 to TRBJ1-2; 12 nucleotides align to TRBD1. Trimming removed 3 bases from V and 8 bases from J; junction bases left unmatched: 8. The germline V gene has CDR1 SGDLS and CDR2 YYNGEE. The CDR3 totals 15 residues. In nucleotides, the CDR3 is TGTGCCAGCAGCGAGACCGGGACAGGGGGCGGCGGCTACACCTTC. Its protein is CASSETGTGGGGYTF.

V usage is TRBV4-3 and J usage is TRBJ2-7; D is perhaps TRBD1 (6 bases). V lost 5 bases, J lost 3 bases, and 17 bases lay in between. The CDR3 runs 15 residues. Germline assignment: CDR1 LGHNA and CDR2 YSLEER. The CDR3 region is CASSTRQDLFYEQYF. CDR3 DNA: TGCGCCAGCAGCACCCGACAGGATCTTTTCTACGAGCAGTACTTC.

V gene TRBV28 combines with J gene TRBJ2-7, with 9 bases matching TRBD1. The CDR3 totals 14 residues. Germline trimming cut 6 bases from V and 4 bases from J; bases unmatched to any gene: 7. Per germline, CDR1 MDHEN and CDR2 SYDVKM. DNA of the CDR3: TGTGCCAGCAGACCGGGACAGGGCGTTTACGAGCAGTACTTC. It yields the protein CASRPGQGVYEQYF.

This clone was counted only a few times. CDR3 nucleotides: TGTGCCAGCAGACATTACCTCTACAATGAGCAGTTCTTC. This codes for CASRHYLYNEQFF. This rearrangement joins TRBV6-6 to TRBJ2-1; D unresolved. Germline assignment: CDR1 MNHNY and CDR2 SVGAGI (reference sequence). This CDR3 comprises 13 residues. Trimming removed 6 bases at V and 3 bases at J, with 9 bases between.

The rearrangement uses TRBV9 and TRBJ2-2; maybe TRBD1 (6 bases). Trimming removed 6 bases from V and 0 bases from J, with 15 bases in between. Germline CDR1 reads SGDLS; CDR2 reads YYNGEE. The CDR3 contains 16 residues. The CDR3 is CASTHGQFANTGELFF. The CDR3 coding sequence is TGTGCCAGCACCCATGGACAGTTCGCGAACACCGGGGAGCTGTTTTTT.

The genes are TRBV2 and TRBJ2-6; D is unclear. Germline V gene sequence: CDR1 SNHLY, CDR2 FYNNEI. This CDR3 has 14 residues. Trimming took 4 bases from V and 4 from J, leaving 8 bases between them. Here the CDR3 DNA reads TGTGCCAGCAGTGTGTTCGGGGGGGCCAACGTCCTGACTTTC. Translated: CASSVFGGANVLTF.